This T cell receptor (beta chain) was profiled in a study of blood T cell repertoires in COVID-19. Across the study: Sites across the United States, Italy and Spain contributed samples from acute and convalescent COVID-19.

Per the original methods: Reference gene primer amplification in the assay estimated nucleated cell counts. Using immunoSEQ multiplex PCR, the repertoire was profiled, and TCRdb retains in-frame clones only, with some absent. V and J calls and clone size are as listed in that table; D and trimming were resolved from the DNA. There are almost 400,000 clones in the sample; around nine tenths occur only once, and about 1.7% lies in the top ten. Cohorts were based on clinical histories the participants reported. Recovered status applied to Cohort 3 donors who had two consecutive negative PCRs. It also applied to those with clearance or with symptom resolution. After removal of 0 bases from V and 3 bases from J, the junction contained 6 bases not matched to a gene. The CDR3 has 16 residues. Germline CDR1 SGHDT, CDR2 YYEEEE.

This sequence was found in a woman in her twenties or thirties who had recovered from COVID-19. The sequencing sample was made of PBMCs or T cells enriched from blood (not recorded which). The chain has TRBV5-6 and TRBJ1-1, with 9 positions matching TRBD1. The chain's CDR3 is CASSLAGQGRYTEAFF. In DNA, the CDR3 is TGTGCCAGCAGCTTGGCGGGACAGGGTAGATACACTGAAGCTTTCTTT. The complete variable domain, with remaining parts taken from reference TRBV5-6 and TRBJ1-1, reads DAGVTQSPTHLIKTRGQQVTLRCSPKSGHDTVSWYQQALGQGPQFIFQYYEEEERQRGNFPDRFSGHQFPNYSSELNVNALLLGDSALYLCASSLAGQGRYTEAFFGQGTRLTVV.